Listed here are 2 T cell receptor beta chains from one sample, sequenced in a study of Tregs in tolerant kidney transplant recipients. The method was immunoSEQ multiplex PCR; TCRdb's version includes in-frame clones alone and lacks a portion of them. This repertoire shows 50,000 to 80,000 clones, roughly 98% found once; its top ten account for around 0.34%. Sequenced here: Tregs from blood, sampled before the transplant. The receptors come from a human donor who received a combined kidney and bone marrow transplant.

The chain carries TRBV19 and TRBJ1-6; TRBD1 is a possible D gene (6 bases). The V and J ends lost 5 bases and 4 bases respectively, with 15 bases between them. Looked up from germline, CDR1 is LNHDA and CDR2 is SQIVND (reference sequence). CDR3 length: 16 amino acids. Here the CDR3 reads CASSPRLGTYNSPLHF. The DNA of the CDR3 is TGTGCCAGTAGTCCGAGACTCGGGACATATAATTCACCCCTCCACTTT.

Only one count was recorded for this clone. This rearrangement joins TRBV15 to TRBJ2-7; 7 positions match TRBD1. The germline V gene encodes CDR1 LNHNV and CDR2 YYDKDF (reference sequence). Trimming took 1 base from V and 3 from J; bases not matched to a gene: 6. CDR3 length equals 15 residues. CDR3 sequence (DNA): TGTGCCACCAGCAGAGTGGCGGCAGGGGGCTACGAGCAGTACTTC. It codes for CATSRVAAGGYEQYF. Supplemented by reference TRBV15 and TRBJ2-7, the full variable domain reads DAMVIQNPRYQVTQFGKPVTLSCSQTLNHNVMYWYQQKSSQAPKLLFHYYDKDFNNEADTPDNFQSRRPNTSFCFLDIRSPGLGDTAMYLCATSRVAAGGYEQYFGPGTRLTVT.